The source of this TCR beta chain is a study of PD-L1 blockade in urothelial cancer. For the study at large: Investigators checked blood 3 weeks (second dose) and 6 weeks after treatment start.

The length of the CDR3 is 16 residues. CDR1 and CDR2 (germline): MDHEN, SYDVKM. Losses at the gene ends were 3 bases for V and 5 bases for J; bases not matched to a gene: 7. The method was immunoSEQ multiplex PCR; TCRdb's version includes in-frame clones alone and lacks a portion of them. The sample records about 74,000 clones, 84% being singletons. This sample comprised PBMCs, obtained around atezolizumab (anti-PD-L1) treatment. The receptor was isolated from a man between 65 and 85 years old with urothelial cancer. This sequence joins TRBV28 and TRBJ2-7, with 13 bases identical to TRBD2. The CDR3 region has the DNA TGTGCCAGCAGTTTTTCGACTAGCGGGAGGAATAACGAGCAGTACTTC. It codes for CASSFSTSGRNNEQYF.